This passage covers 19 T cell receptor beta chains from one sample sequenced in a study of PD-L1 blockade in urothelial cancer. The time point: peripheral blood 6 weeks after treatment start. Assay used: immunoSEQ multiplex PCR; TCRdb lists only in-frame clones, some missing. The table has about 120,000 clones, about 89% seen once; the top ten hold 1.5% to 2%. The source was PBMCs, collected around atezolizumab (anti-PD-L1) treatment. The receptors come from a man aged 55 to 70 with urothelial cancer.

The chain recombines TRBV5-4 with TRBJ1-6, with D unresolved. The V end lost 1 base, the J end lost 8 bases, and 13 bases lay between the germline ends. Germline V gene lookup returns CDR1 SGHNT and CDR2 YYREEE (reference sequence). The CDR3 loop spans 15 amino acids. CDR3 amino acids: CASSLTGWDDSPLHF. The CDR3 bases are TGTGCCAGCAGCTTGACGGGGTGGGATGATTCACCCCTCCACTTT. Full variable domain (remainder filled in from reference TRBV5-4 and TRBJ1-6): ETGVTQSPTHLIKTRGQQVTLRCSSQSGHNTVSWYQQALGQGPQFIFQYYREEENGRGNFPPRFSGLQFPNYSSELNVNALELDDSALYLCASSLTGWDDSPLHFGNGTRLTVT.

The chain uses TRBV9 and TRBJ2-5, with 10 nucleotides matching TRBD1. The germline V gene encodes CDR1 SGDLS and CDR2 YYNGEE. The ends lost 3 bases at V and 5 bases at J; junction bases unmatched: 7. This CDR3 contains 15 residues. CDR3 residues: CASSAVDRGQETQYF. In nucleotides, the CDR3 is TGTGCCAGCAGCGCAGTAGACAGGGGGCAGGAGACCCAGTACTTC. Combining the CDR3 with reference TRBV9 and TRBJ2-5 gives the whole variable domain DSGVTQTPKHLITATGQRVTLRCSPRSGDLSVYWYQQSLDQGLQFLIQYYNGEERAKGNILERFSAQQFPDLHSELNLSSLELGDSALYFCASSAVDRGQETQYFGPGTRLLVL.

In its sample, this clone was seen once. The CDR3 DNA is TGTGCCAGCAGCTTAGGGCCGGGACTAGCGGCTAGCACAGATACGCAGTATTTT. It specifies CASSLGPGLAASTDTQYF. This chain connects TRBV7-2 to TRBJ2-3, with 11 nucleotides matching TRBD2. The CDR3 length is 18 residues. From germline, CDR1 is SGHTA and CDR2 FQGNSA. J lost 0 bases, V lost 1 base, and 6 bases had no gene match.

The J gene is TRBJ1-5, the V gene TRBV15, with TRBD1 matching over 9 bases. The V segment lost 1 base and the J segment 8 bases; nucleotides outside the gene matches: 12. The CDR3 has 17 residues. In germline, CDR1 is LNHNV, CDR2 YYDKDF (reference sequence). The CDR3 loop reads CATSRGFPGQGGKPQHF. The CDR3 DNA reads TGTGCCACCAGCAGAGGATTCCCGGGACAGGGAGGCAAGCCCCAGCATTTT. The full variable domain, in which reference TRBV15 and TRBJ1-5 provide the parts outside the CDR3, is DAMVIQNPRYQVTQFGKPVTLSCSQTLNHNVMYWYQQKSSQAPKLLFHYYDKDFNNEADTPDNFQSRRPNTSFCFLDIRSPGLGDTAMYLCATSRGFPGQGGKPQHFGDGTRLSIL.

J is TRBJ2-1 and V is TRBV7-2; TRBD1 matches 8 bases. Germline V gene data show CDR1 as SGHTA and CDR2 as FQGNSA. V lost 0 bases to trimming and J lost 4 bases; unmatched junction nucleotides: 2. The CDR3 runs 15 residues. The CDR3 is CASSLAGQGYNEQFF. CDR3 nucleotide sequence: TGTGCCAGCAGCTTAGCCGGACAGGGTTACAATGAGCAGTTCTTC.

This clone was counted once. The chain recombines TRBV10-3 with TRBJ1-1; no definite D call. Germline loops: CDR1 ENHRY, CDR2 SYGVKD. The V and J ends lost 3 bases and 3 bases respectively, with 8 bases between them. The CDR3 runs 13 residues. CDR3 protein: CAISDVPDTEAFF. In DNA form, the CDR3 reads TGTGCCATCAGTGACGTACCGGACACTGAAGCTTTCTTT.

V is TRBV4-2 and J is TRBJ2-7; 10 positions match TRBD1. After removal of 4 bases from V and 3 bases from J, the junction contained 3 bases not matched to a gene. Per the germline V gene, CDR1 is LGHNA and CDR2 is YNFKEQ. This CDR3 spans 14 amino acids. CDR3 nucleotide sequence: TGTGCCAGCAGCCGCGGGACAGGGGTCTACGAGCAGTACTTC. This translates into CASSRGTGVYEQYF.

The chain links TRBV14 to TRBJ2-7, with 7 bases matching TRBD1. Germline lookup yields CDR1 SGHDN and CDR2 FVKESK. V shed 3 bases and J 1 base; nucleotides not matched to a gene: 6. The CDR3 extends over 15 amino acids. Here the CDR3 reads CASSHEWDRSYEQYF. In nucleotides, the CDR3 is TGTGCCAGCAGCCACGAGTGGGACAGATCCTACGAGCAGTACTTC.

This sequence joins TRBV28 and TRBJ2-7, with 9 bases matching TRBD2. In germline, CDR1 is MDHEN, CDR2 SYDVKM. V gave up 2 bases and J gave up 3 bases; unmatched junction bases: 11. The CDR3 consists of 17 residues. CDR3 sequence: CASSLPHLGSGSYEQYF. In nucleotides, the CDR3 is TGTGCCAGCAGTTTACCTCACTTGGGTAGCGGGAGCTACGAGCAGTACTTC.

The V call is TRBV18, the J call TRBJ1-4; no firm D call. There are 13 residues in the CDR3. Germline assignment: CDR1 KGHSH and CDR2 LQKENI. V lost 6 bases and J lost 4, with 9 bases in between. In DNA, the CDR3 is TGTGCCAGCTCCTACGGAGATAATGAAAAACTGTTTTTT. It yields the protein CASSYGDNEKLFF.

The count of this clone is one. The CDR3 bases are TGCGCCAGCAGCCTGGGGACAGACTATGGCTACACCTTC. Its protein product is CASSLGTDYGYTF. The chain couples TRBV4-1 to TRBJ1-2, with TRBD1 identical over 7 bases. V was clipped by 4 bases and J by 3 bases; unmatched bases: 2. The CDR3 is 13 amino acids. CDR1 MGHRA and CDR2 YSYEKL come from the germline V gene.

Written as DNA, the CDR3 is TGTGCCAGCAGCTTAACGCCCGCAGGCGCGACCGGGGAGCTGTTTTTT. This encodes CASSLTPAGATGELFF. This chain links TRBV7-2 with TRBJ2-2; D is unresolved. This CDR3 region has 16 residues. Germline loops: CDR1 SGHTA, CDR2 FQGNSA. Trimming shortened V by 2 bases and J by 5 bases, and 15 bases separated the two germline ends.

CDR3 sequence reads: CASSPYRDPYNEQFF. In DNA, the CDR3 is TGTGCCAGCAGCCCCTACAGGGACCCCTACAATGAGCAGTTCTTC. The chain combines TRBV13 with TRBJ2-1, with D perhaps TRBD1 (6 bases). CDR3 size: 15 residues. Trimming pared 5 bases from V and 2 bases from J, leaving 13 bases between. Germline CDR1 reads PRHDT; CDR2 reads FYEKMQ (reference sequence).

V and J are TRBV29-1 and TRBJ2-7, with TRBD1 identical over 11 bases. Germline V gives CDR1 SQVTM, CDR2 ANQGSEA. The CDR3 is made up of 13 amino acids. The junction had 6 bases not matched to a gene; V was cut back by 6 bases and J by 5 bases. CDR3 sequence: CSVDGQGAHEQYF. The CDR3 DNA follows: TGCAGCGTCGACGGACAGGGGGCGCACGAGCAGTACTTC.

This clone was counted a single time. The J gene is TRBJ2-5, the V gene TRBV9; D is undetermined. The CDR3 spans 13 residues. Deletions cut 4 bases from V and 5 bases from J, with 12 bases between. Germline V gene data show CDR1 as SGDLS and CDR2 as YYNGEE. The CDR3 spells CASSQDIPETQYF. The CDR3 coding sequence is TGTGCCAGCAGCCAAGACATTCCGGAGACCCAGTACTTC.

CDR3 coding DNA: TGTGCCAGCAGTGCCTTGGGACAGGGGACGGGCGAAGCTTTCTTT. This encodes CASSALGQGTGEAFF. The genes are TRBV6-1 and TRBJ1-1, with 10 bases that match TRBD1. Germline-derived CDR1 and CDR2 are MNHNS and SASEGT. V lost 4 bases to trimming and J lost 8 bases; unmatched junction nucleotides: 10. CDR3 length: 15 residues.

This chain joins TRBV7-2 and TRBJ1-2; perhaps TRBD1 as D (6 bases). This CDR3 spans 18 amino acids. CDR1 SGHTA and CDR2 FQGNSA come from the germline V gene. Trimming removed 2 bases from V and 6 bases from J, with 25 bases in between. The CDR3 DNA reads TGTGCCAGCAGCTTAAGGGGCCAGTCACAGGGTACAGGCCATGGCTACACCTTC. Its translation is CASSLRGQSQGTGHGYTF.

CDR3 region: CASSLETASLPYGYTF. The CDR3 nucleotides read TGTGCCAGCAGTTTAGAGACAGCGTCCTTACCCTATGGCTACACCTTC. This chain uses TRBV28 with TRBJ1-2, with a tentative D call TRBD1 (5 bases). V lost 2 bases to trimming and J lost 4 bases, with 17 bases between them. The CDR3 sequence is 16 residues long. Germline-derived CDR1 and CDR2 are MDHEN and SYDVKM.

The V gene is TRBV12-5, the J gene TRBJ2-7; 7 bases align to TRBD1. CDR1 LGHNT and CDR2 FRNRAP come from the germline V gene. There are 14 residues in the CDR3. The V segment lost 6 bases and the J segment 5 bases; nucleotides outside the gene matches: 10. CDR3 bases: TGTGCTAGTGGCCCCGGGACAGCGGACAACGAGCAGTACTTC. As protein: CASGPGTADNEQYF.